This TCR beta chain was identified during a study of response to subunit inactivated influenza vaccine. One entry per CDR3 protein, called by TCRdb with MiXCR from the RT-PCR reads. Of fewer than 350,000 distinct CDR3 sequences listed, around a fifth are singletons. On this clonotype itself: The antigen remains undetermined.

Study results and caveats: Few new T cells, the authors suggested, are recruited by each seasonal influenza vaccination.

V was trimmed by 4 bases and J by 11 bases, leaving 17 bases between them. The germline V gene encodes CDR1 LGHDT and CDR2 YNNKEL (reference sequence). This CDR3 comprises 13 residues. The receptor was isolated from a man between 50 and 75 years old who received an inactivated influenza vaccine. This sequence joins TRBV3-1 and TRBJ1-1, with a possible D match to TRBD1 (5 bases). Material: PBMCs from blood, obtained less than 22 months after vaccination. The CDR3 nucleotides read TGTGCCAGCAGCCTCGGGGCGGGACTTCGCGCTTTCTTT. As protein: CASSLGAGLRAFF.